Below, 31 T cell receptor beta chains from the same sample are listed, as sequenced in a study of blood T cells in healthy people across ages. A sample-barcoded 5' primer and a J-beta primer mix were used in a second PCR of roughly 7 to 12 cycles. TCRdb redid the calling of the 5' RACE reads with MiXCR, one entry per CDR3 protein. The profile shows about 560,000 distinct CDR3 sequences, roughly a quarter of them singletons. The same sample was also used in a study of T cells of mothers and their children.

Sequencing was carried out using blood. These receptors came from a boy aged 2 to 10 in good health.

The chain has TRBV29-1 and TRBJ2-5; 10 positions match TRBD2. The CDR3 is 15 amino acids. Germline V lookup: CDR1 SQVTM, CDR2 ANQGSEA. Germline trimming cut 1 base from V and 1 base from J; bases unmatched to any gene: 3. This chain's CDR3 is CSVEGGTSAQETQYF. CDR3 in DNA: TGCAGCGTTGAAGGGGGGACTAGCGCCCAAGAGACCCAGTACTTC.

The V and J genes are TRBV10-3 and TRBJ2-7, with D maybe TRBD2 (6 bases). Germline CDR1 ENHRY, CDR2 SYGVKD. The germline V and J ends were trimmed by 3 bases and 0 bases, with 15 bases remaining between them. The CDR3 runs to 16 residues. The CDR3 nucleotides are TGTGCCATCAGTGAAACGGCGGCGGGGCCCTCCTACGAGCAGTACTTC. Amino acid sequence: CAISETAAGPSYEQYF.

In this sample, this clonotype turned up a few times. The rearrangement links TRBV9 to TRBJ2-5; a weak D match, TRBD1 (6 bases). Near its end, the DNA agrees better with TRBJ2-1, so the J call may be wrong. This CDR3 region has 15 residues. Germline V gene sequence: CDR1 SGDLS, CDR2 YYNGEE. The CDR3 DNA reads TGTGCCAGCAGCGTCACAGAAGGGGGTTTCAATGAGCAGTTCTTC. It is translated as CASSVTEGGFNEQFF.

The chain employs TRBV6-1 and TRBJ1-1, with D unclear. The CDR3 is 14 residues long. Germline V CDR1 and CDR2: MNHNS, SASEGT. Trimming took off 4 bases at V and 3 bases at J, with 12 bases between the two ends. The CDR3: CASSVSPRDTEAFF. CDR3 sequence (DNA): TGTGCCAGCAGTGTATCCCCCCGGGACACTGAAGCTTTCTTT.

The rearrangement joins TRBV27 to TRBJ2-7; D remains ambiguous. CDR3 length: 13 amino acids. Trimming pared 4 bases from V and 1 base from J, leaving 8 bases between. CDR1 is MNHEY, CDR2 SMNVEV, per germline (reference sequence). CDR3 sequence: CASSSGWSYEQYF. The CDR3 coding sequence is TGTGCCAGCAGTTCTGGGTGGTCCTACGAGCAGTACTTC.

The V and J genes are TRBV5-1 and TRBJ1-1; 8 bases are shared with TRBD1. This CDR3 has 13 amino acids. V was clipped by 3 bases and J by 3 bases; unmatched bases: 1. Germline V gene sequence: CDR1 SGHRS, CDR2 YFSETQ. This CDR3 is CASSWTGYTEAFF. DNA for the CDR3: TGCGCCAGCAGCTGGACAGGGTACACTGAAGCTTTCTTT.

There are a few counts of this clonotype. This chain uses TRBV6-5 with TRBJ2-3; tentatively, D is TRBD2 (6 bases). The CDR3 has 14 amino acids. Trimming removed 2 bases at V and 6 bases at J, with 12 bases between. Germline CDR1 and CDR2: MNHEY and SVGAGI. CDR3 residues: CASSYMTSLDTQYF. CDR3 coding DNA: TGTGCCAGCAGTTACATGACTAGTCTGGATACGCAGTATTTT.

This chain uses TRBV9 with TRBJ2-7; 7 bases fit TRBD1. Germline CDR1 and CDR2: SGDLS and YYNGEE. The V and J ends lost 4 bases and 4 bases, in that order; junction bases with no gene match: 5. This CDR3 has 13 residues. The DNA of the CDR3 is TGTGCCAGCAGCACCACAGGGGAATACGAGCAGTACTTC. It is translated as CASSTTGEYEQYF.

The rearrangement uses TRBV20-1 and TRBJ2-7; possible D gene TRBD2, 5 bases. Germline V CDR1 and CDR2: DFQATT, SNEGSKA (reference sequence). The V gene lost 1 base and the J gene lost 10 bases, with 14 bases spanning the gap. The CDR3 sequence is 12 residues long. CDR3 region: CSARGTHLEQYF. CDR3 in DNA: TGCAGTGCTAGAGGGACTCACCTAGAACAGTACTTC.

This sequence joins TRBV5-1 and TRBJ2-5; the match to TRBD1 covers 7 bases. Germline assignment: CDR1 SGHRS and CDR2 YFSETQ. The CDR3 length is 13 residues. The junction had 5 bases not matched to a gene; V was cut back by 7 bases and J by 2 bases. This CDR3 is CASGKQGQETQYF. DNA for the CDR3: TGCGCCAGCGGCAAACAGGGGCAAGAGACCCAGTACTTC.

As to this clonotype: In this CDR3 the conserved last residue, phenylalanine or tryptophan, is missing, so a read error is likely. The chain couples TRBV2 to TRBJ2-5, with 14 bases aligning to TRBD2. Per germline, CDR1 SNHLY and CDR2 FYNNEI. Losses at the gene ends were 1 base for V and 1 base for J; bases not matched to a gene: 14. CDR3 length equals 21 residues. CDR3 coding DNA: TGTGCCAGCAGTGAAGATTTCCGGACTAGCGGGAGGTTCATGGGCCAAGAGACCCAGTACCTC. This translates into CASSEDFRTSGRFMGQETQYL.

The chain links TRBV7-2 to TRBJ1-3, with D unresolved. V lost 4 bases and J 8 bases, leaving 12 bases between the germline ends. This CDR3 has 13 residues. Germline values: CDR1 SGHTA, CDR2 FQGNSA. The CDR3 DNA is TGTGCCAGCAGCTCACTAGGAGTAGACACCATATATTTT. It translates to CASSSLGVDTIYF.

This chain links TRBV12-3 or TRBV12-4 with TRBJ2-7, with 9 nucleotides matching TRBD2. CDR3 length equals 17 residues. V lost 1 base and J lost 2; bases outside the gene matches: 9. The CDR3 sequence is CASSLGPSGDSTYEQYF. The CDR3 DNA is TGTGCCAGCAGTTTAGGTCCTAGCGGGGACTCGACCTACGAGCAGTACTTC.

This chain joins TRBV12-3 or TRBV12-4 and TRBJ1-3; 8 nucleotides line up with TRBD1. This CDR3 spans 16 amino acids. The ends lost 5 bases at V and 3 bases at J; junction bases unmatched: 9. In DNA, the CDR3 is TGTGCCAGCAGTCGCGAGACAGGGGTAATTGGAAACACCATATATTTT. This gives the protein CASSRETGVIGNTIYF.

The CDR3 spells CASSLASGKETQYF. The DNA of the CDR3 is TGTGCCAGCAGCTTAGCTAGCGGGAAAGAGACCCAGTACTTC. The chain joins TRBV7-9 to TRBJ2-5; 8 positions match TRBD2. Germline CDR1 reads SEHNR; CDR2 reads FQNEAQ (reference sequence). CDR3 length: 14 residues. The trim removed 0 bases at V and 3 bases at J, leaving 0 bases unmatched.

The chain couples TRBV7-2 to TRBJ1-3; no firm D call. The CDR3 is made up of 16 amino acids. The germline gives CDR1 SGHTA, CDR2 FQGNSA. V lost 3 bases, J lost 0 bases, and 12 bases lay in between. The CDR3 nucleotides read TGTGCCAGCAGCTTCGACTCCATAAGCTCTGGAAACACCATATATTTT. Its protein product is CASSFDSISSGNTIYF.

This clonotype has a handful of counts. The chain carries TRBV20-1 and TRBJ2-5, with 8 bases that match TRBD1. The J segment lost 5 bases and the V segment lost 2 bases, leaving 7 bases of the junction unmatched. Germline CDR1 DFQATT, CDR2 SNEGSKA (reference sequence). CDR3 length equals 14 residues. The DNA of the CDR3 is TGCAGTGCTAGAAGGACAGGGAGGCGGGAGACCCAGTACTTC. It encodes CSARRTGRRETQYF.

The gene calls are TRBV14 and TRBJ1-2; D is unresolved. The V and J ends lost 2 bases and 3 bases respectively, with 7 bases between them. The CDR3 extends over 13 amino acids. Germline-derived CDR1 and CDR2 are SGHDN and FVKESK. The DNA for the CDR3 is TGTGCCAGCAGCCAACTCTCGTACTATGGCTACACCTTC. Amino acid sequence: CASSQLSYYGYTF.

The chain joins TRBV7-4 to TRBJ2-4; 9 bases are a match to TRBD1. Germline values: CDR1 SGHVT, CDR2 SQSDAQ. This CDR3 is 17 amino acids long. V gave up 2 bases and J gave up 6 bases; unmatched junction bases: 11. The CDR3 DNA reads TGTGCCAGCAGCTTATGGGACAGGGTGGAGGCGAGAAACATTCAGTACTTC. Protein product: CASSLWDRVEARNIQYF. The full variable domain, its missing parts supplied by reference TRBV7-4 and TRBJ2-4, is GAGVSQSPRYKVAKRGRDVALRCDSISGHVTLYWYRQTLGQGSEVLTYSQSDAQRDKSGRPSGRFSAERPERSVSTLKIQRTEQGDSAVYLCASSLWDRVEARNIQYFGAGTRLSVL.

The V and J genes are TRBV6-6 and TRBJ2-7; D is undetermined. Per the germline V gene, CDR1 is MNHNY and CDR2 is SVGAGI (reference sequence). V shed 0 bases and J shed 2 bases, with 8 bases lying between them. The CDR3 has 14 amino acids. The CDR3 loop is CASSYSPDTYEQYF. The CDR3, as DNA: TGTGCCAGCAGTTACTCGCCGGATACCTACGAGCAGTACTTC.

CDR3 in DNA: TGTGCCAGCGGGGACAGGGGCACTCAGCCCCAGCATTTT. It codes for CASGDRGTQPQHF. The J gene is TRBJ1-5, the V gene TRBV7-8; 10 nucleotides align to TRBD1. Trimming took 8 bases from V and 6 from J; bases not matched to a gene: 4. The CDR3 sequence is 13 residues long. CDR1 and CDR2 (germline): SGHVS, FQNEAQ.

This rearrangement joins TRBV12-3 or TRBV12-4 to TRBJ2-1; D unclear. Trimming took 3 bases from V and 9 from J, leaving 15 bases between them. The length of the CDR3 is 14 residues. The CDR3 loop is CASSLINWRPEQFF. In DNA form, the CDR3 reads TGTGCCAGCAGTTTGATCAACTGGCGCCCTGAGCAGTTCTTC.

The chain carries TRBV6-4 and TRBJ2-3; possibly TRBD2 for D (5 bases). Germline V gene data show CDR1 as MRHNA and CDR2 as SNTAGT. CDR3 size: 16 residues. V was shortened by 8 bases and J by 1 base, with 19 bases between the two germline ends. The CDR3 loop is CASPPEQRPRTDTQYF. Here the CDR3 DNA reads TGTGCCAGCCCTCCAGAGCAGCGGCCCCGCACAGATACGCAGTATTTT.

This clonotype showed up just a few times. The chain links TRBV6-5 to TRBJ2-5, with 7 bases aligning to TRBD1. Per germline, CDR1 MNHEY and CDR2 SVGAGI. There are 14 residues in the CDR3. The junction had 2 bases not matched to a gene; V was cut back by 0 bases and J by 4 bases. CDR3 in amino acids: CASSYSAGGETQYF. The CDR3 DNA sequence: TGTGCCAGCAGTTACTCGGCAGGGGGAGAGACCCAGTACTTC.

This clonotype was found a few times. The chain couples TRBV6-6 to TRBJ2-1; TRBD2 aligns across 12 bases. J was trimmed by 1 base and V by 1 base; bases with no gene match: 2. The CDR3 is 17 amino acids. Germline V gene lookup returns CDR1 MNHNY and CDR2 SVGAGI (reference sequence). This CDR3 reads CASSYFLAGGSYNEQFF. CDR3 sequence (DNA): TGTGCCAGCAGTTACTTCCTAGCGGGAGGGTCCTACAATGAGCAGTTCTTC.

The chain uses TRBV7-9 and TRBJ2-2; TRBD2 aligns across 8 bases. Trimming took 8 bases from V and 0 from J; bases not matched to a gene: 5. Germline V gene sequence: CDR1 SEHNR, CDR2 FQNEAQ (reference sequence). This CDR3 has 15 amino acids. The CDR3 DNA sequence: TGTGCCAGCGGAACTAGCGGAACGAACACCGGGGAGCTGTTTTTT. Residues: CASGTSGTNTGELFF.

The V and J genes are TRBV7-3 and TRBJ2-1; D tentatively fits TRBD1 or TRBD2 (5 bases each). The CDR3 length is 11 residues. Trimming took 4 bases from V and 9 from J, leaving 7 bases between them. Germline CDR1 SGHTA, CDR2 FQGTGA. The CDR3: CASSSGAEQFF. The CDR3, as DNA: TGTGCCAGCAGCTCCGGGGCTGAGCAGTTCTTC.

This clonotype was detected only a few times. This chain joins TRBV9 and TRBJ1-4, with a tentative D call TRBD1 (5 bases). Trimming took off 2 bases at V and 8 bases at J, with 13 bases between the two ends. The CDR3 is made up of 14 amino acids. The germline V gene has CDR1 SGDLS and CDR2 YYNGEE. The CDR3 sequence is CASSVGTTKEKLFF. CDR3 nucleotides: TGTGCCAGCAGCGTCGGGACCACGAAAGAAAAACTGTTTTTT.

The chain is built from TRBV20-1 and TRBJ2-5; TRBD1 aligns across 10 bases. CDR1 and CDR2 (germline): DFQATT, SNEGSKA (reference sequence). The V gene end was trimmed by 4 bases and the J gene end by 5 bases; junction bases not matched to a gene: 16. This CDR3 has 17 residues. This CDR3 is CSAIIVETGGVGETQYF. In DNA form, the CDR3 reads TGCAGTGCTATAATTGTTGAGACAGGGGGCGTGGGGGAGACCCAGTACTTC.

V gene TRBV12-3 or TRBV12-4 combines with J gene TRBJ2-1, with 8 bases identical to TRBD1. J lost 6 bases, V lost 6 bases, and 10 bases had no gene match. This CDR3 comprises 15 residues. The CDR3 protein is CASSPRTGLGNEQFF. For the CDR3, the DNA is TGTGCCAGCAGCCCCCGGACAGGGCTGGGCAATGAGCAGTTCTTC.

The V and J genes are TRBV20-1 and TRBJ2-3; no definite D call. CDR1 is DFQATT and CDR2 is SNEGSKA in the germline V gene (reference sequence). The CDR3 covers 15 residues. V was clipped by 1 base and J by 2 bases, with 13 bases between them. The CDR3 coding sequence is TGCAGTGCTAGAGCGGCTAGTCTGGTCACAGATACGCAGTATTTT. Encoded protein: CSARAASLVTDTQYF.